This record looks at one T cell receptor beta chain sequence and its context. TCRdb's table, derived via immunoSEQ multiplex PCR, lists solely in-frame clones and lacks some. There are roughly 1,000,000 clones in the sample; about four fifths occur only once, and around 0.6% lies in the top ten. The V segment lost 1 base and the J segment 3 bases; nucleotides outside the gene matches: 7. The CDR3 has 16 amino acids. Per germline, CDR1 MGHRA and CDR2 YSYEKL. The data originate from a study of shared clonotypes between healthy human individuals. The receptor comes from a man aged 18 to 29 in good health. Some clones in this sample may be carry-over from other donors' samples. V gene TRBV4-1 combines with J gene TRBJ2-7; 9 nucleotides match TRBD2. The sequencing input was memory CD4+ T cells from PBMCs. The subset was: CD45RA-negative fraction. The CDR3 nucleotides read TGCGCCAGCAGCCAAGGGGGCGGGAGGGCCCTCTACGAGCAGTACTTC. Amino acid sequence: CASSQGGGRALYEQYF.